Listed below are T cell receptor beta chains from one sample, sequenced in a study of post-analysis software for immune sequencing data. Each CDR3 protein gets one entry after TCRdb re-called the PCR reads with MiXCR. The sample holds some 700,000 distinct CDR3 sequences, roughly three fifths seen once. Sequencing was performed on blood. The receptors shown here come from a girl aged 2-9 years with multiple sclerosis. CDR3s include the opening cysteine and the closing phenylalanine or tryptophan. Each record gives: D gene, clone size, J gene, V gene, CDR3 DNA, CDR3 protein. The D gene is left open where the match is weak. The listing skips clone size in some rows; elsewhere it reads once, few, many or a size class.

d_call: -; clone_size: -; j_call: TRBJ2-5; v_call: TRBV5-1; cdr3_nt: TGCGCCAGCAGCCAGCATAGACCCGCGGGAAGGAAGACCCAGTACTTC; cdr3_aa: CASSQHRPAGRKTQYF
d_call: -; clone_size: -; j_call: TRBJ2-7; v_call: TRBV11-2; cdr3_nt: TGTGCCAGCAGCGCACTGACGAGGTACTACGAGCAGTACTTC; cdr3_aa: CASSALTRYYEQYF
d_call: -; clone_size: -; j_call: TRBJ1-1; v_call: TRBV6-5; cdr3_nt: TGTGCCAGCAGTTACAAACTTGGAGGGAGGTCTTTCTTT; cdr3_aa: CASSYKLGGRSFF
d_call: TRBD1; clone_size: -; j_call: TRBJ2-3; v_call: TRBV24-1; cdr3_nt: TGTGCCACCAGTGATAGCGGGGACAGGGCAGATACGCAGTATTTT; cdr3_aa: CATSDSGDRADTQYF
d_call: TRBD2; clone_size: -; j_call: TRBJ2-1; v_call: TRBV7-9; cdr3_nt: TGTGCCAGCAGCCCCACTAGCGGGGGCCCAGACAATGAGCAGTTCTTC; cdr3_aa: CASSPTSGGPDNEQFF
d_call: TRBD1; clone_size: few; j_call: TRBJ2-7; v_call: TRBV7-6; cdr3_nt: TGTGCCAGCAGCCCTACGTCCCTGAGGGGGCGTAGACGCTACGAGCAGTACTTC; cdr3_aa: CASSPTSLRGRRRYEQYF
d_call: TRBD2; clone_size: few; j_call: TRBJ2-3; v_call: TRBV7-9; cdr3_nt: TGTGCCAGCAGCTCGACTAGCGGGACCACAGATACGCAGTATTTT; cdr3_aa: CASSSTSGTTDTQYF
d_call: TRBD1; clone_size: -; j_call: TRBJ2-1; v_call: TRBV3-1; cdr3_nt: TGTGCCAGCAGCCATACCGGGACAGGGATCGGTGAGCAGTTCTTC; cdr3_aa: CASSHTGTGIGEQFF
d_call: -; clone_size: -; j_call: TRBJ2-1; v_call: TRBV5-1; cdr3_nt: TGCGCCAGCACCGGCAGGGTAAGGTCAAATGAGCAGTTCTTC; cdr3_aa: CASTGRVRSNEQFF
d_call: -; clone_size: -; j_call: TRBJ2-7; v_call: TRBV20-1; cdr3_nt: TGCAGTGCTAGAGGTGGGGTCACTGACACCTACGAGCAGTACTTC; cdr3_aa: CSARGGVTDTYEQYF
d_call: -; clone_size: -; j_call: TRBJ2-1; v_call: TRBV11-2; cdr3_nt: TGTGCCAGCAGCTTAGTGGGTGGGGGCAACCGACTCCTCTCCTACAATGAGCAGTTCTTC; cdr3_aa: CASSLVGGGNRLLSYNEQFF
d_call: TRBD2; clone_size: few; j_call: TRBJ2-3; v_call: TRBV7-8; cdr3_nt: TGTACCAGCAGCTTAACTACTAGCGGGGGGCCGTTCGAGTATTTT; cdr3_aa: CTSSLTTSGGPFEYF
d_call: -; clone_size: -; j_call: TRBJ2-3; v_call: TRBV5-6; cdr3_nt: TGTGCCAGCAGCTTCGGGACGGGGACCGCAGATACGCAGTATTTT; cdr3_aa: CASSFGTGTADTQYF
d_call: -; clone_size: once; j_call: TRBJ2-5; v_call: TRBV2; cdr3_nt: TGTGCCTCGGGGAGGACGCGCCAAGAGACCCAGTACTTC; cdr3_aa: CASGRTRQETQYF
d_call: TRBD1; clone_size: -; j_call: TRBJ2-4; v_call: TRBV4-1; cdr3_nt: TGCGCCAGCAGCCAAGTGGGACAGGGGATCCAAAACATTCAGTACTTC; cdr3_aa: CASSQVGQGIQNIQYF
d_call: -; clone_size: few; j_call: TRBJ2-5; v_call: TRBV29-1; cdr3_nt: TGCAGCTCCCAATCGGGGGAGACCCAGTACTTC; cdr3_aa: CSSQSGETQYF
d_call: -; clone_size: -; j_call: TRBJ1-1; v_call: TRBV7-8; cdr3_nt: TGTGCCAGCAGCGTTATTCAGGAGAACACTGAAGCTTTCTTT; cdr3_aa: CASSVIQENTEAFF
d_call: -; clone_size: -; j_call: TRBJ1-2; v_call: TRBV7-9; cdr3_nt: TGTGCCAGCAGAGCTTTGGGGGAAGGGTCCCCAGGGTATGGCTACACCTTC; cdr3_aa: CASRALGEGSPGYGYTF
d_call: TRBD1; clone_size: -; j_call: TRBJ1-5; v_call: TRBV25-1; cdr3_nt: TGTGCCAGATTCCCGGTGGGACAGCAGAGAAATCAGCCCCAGCATTTT; cdr3_aa: CARFPVGQQRNQPQHF
d_call: -; clone_size: -; j_call: TRBJ1-2; v_call: TRBV4-3; cdr3_nt: TGCGCCAGCAGCCAACAGACAGTAAACTATGGCTGCACCTTC; cdr3_aa: CASSQQTVNYGCTF
d_call: TRBD1; clone_size: -; j_call: TRBJ2-1; v_call: TRBV5-1; cdr3_nt: TGCGCCACCAAGACAGGGGGCGGCTACAATGAGCAGTTCTTC; cdr3_aa: CATKTGGGYNEQFF
d_call: -; clone_size: -; j_call: TRBJ2-7; v_call: TRBV6-5; cdr3_nt: TGTGCCATTTGGGGGTGGGACAAAGTCTCCTACGAGCAGTACTTC; cdr3_aa: CAIWGWDKVSYEQYF
d_call: -; clone_size: -; j_call: TRBJ2-1; v_call: TRBV6-1; cdr3_nt: TGTGCCAGCAGTGAGCCGGGAAAAGCCCGAAATGAGCAGTTCTTC; cdr3_aa: CASSEPGKARNEQFF
d_call: TRBD2; clone_size: once; j_call: TRBJ2-5; v_call: TRBV12-3/TRBV12-4; cdr3_nt: TGTGCCAGCAGTCCGCAGGGGACTAGCGGGAGAGAGACCCAGTACTTC; cdr3_aa: CASSPQGTSGRETQYF
d_call: -; clone_size: -; j_call: TRBJ2-7; v_call: TRBV3-1; cdr3_nt: TGTGCCAGCAGCCAATGGCCTACCTACGAGCAGTACTTC; cdr3_aa: CASSQWPTYEQYF
d_call: -; clone_size: -; j_call: TRBJ2-3; v_call: TRBV25-1; cdr3_nt: TGTGCCAGCAGTGAACCGACTTCCAGTTTACCAGATACGCAGTATTTT; cdr3_aa: CASSEPTSSLPDTQYF
d_call: -; clone_size: few; j_call: TRBJ2-7; v_call: TRBV6-2/TRBV6-3; cdr3_nt: TGTGCCAGCAGTCCCTGGACCGATAGCTCCTACGAGCAGTACTTC; cdr3_aa: CASSPWTDSSYEQYF
d_call: TRBD1; clone_size: -; j_call: TRBJ2-3; v_call: TRBV11-2; cdr3_nt: TGTGCCAGCAGCGTATCGGGACAGTTCACAGATACGCAGTATTTT; cdr3_aa: CASSVSGQFTDTQYF
d_call: -; clone_size: -; j_call: TRBJ2-7; v_call: TRBV3-1; cdr3_nt: TGTGCCAGCAGCCAATCGGGCAGGACCTACGAGCAGTACTTC; cdr3_aa: CASSQSGRTYEQYF
d_call: -; clone_size: -; j_call: TRBJ2-1; v_call: TRBV27; cdr3_nt: TGTGCCAGCAGTTTAGGAGGGGCCCATTACAATGAGCAGTTCTTC; cdr3_aa: CASSLGGAHYNEQFF
d_call: TRBD1; clone_size: few; j_call: TRBJ2-7; v_call: TRBV6-2/TRBV6-3; cdr3_nt: TGTGCCAGCAGTTACGGGAATGCGGGACAGGGAGATTTTTGCGAGCAGTACTTC; cdr3_aa: CASSYGNAGQGDFCEQYF
d_call: TRBD2; clone_size: -; j_call: TRBJ2-3; v_call: TRBV6-2/TRBV6-3; cdr3_nt: TGTGCCAGCAGTTACTCGACGGGGGGGGCAGATACGCAGTATTTT; cdr3_aa: CASSYSTGGADTQYF
d_call: -; clone_size: few; j_call: TRBJ2-1; v_call: TRBV12-3/TRBV12-4; cdr3_nt: TGTGCCAGCGGAAGACGGAGCTCCTACAATGAGCAGTTCTTC; cdr3_aa: CASGRRSSYNEQFF
d_call: TRBD2; clone_size: -; j_call: TRBJ2-1; v_call: TRBV20-1; cdr3_nt: TGCAGTGCTACGCTAGCGGGAGGTTACAATGAGCAGTTCTTC; cdr3_aa: CSATLAGGYNEQFF
d_call: -; clone_size: -; j_call: TRBJ2-1; v_call: TRBV5-1; cdr3_nt: TGCGCCAGCAGCCACACAGTGGACAGCAATGAGCAGTTCTTC; cdr3_aa: CASSHTVDSNEQFF
d_call: -; clone_size: -; j_call: TRBJ1-2; v_call: TRBV5-1; cdr3_nt: TGCGCCAGCAGCTTGGCACGGGGCGAGGGCTACACCTTC; cdr3_aa: CASSLARGEGYTF
d_call: -; clone_size: -; j_call: TRBJ2-5; v_call: TRBV7-2; cdr3_nt: TGTGCCAGCAGCTTAGATGGGTTATGGGGGGCTGGGGAGACCCAGTACTTC; cdr3_aa: CASSLDGLWGAGETQYF
d_call: TRBD2; clone_size: -; j_call: TRBJ2-1; v_call: TRBV7-8; cdr3_nt: TGTGCCAGCAGCTTAGACAGCGGGGGGGCCCGGGAGCAGTTCTTC; cdr3_aa: CASSLDSGGAREQFF
d_call: TRBD2; clone_size: -; j_call: TRBJ2-7; v_call: TRBV29-1; cdr3_nt: TGCAGCGTTGAACCCTCCTCTAGCGGGGACTCCTACGAGCAGTACTTC; cdr3_aa: CSVEPSSSGDSYEQYF
d_call: -; clone_size: few; j_call: TRBJ2-3; v_call: TRBV12-3/TRBV12-4; cdr3_nt: TGTGCCAGCAGTTTATCTCCTGGTGGGTCAGATACGCAGTATTTT; cdr3_aa: CASSLSPGGSDTQYF
d_call: TRBD2; clone_size: -; j_call: TRBJ2-1; v_call: TRBV4-2; cdr3_nt: TGTGCCAGCAGCCAAGATACTGCATATAGCGGGAGGGCCGGCGCGGGTGAGCAGTTCTTC; cdr3_aa: CASSQDTAYSGRAGAGEQFF
d_call: -; clone_size: -; j_call: TRBJ2-3; v_call: TRBV6-5; cdr3_nt: TGTGCCAGCAGTTACGCCCAGGGCACAGATACGCAGTATTTT; cdr3_aa: CASSYAQGTDTQYF
d_call: TRBD2; clone_size: -; j_call: TRBJ2-4; v_call: TRBV7-2; cdr3_nt: TGTGCCAGCAGCCCACTAGCGGGGTTAGCCAAAAACATTCAGTACTTC; cdr3_aa: CASSPLAGLAKNIQYF
d_call: -; clone_size: -; j_call: TRBJ1-2; v_call: TRBV7-2; cdr3_nt: TGTGCCAGCAGCCCCGGGGGGCAGATGGTTGGCTACACCTTC; cdr3_aa: CASSPGGQMVGYTF
d_call: -; clone_size: -; j_call: TRBJ1-2; v_call: TRBV12-3/TRBV12-4; cdr3_nt: TGTGCCAGCAGTGACCCAGACAGCGTGACAGCGGAGGGGAACTATGGCTACACCTTC; cdr3_aa: CASSDPDSVTAEGNYGYTF